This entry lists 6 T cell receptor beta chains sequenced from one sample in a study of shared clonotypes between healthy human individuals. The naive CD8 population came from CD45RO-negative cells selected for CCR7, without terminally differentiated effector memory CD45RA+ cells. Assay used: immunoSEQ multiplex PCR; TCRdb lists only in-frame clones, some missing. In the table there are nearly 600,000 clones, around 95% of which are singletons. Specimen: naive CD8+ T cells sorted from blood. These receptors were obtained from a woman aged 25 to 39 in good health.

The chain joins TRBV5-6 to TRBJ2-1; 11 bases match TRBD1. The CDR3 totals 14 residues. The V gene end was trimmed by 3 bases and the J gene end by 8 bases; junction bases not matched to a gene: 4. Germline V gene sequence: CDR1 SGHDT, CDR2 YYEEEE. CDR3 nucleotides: TGTGCCAGCAGCTCCGGGACAGGGGGTCATGAGCAGTTCTTC. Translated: CASSSGTGGHEQFF.

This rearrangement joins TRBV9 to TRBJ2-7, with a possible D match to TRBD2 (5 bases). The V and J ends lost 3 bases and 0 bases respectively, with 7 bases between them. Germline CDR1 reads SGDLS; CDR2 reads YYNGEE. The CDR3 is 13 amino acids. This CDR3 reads CASSAGVSYEQYF. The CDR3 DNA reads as TGTGCCAGCAGCGCCGGGGTCTCCTACGAGCAGTACTTC. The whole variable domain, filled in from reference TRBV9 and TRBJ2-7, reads DSGVTQTPKHLITATGQRVTLRCSPRSGDLSVYWYQQSLDQGLQFLIQYYNGEERAKGNILERFSAQQFPDLHSELNLSSLELGDSALYFCASSAGVSYEQYFGPGTRLTVT.

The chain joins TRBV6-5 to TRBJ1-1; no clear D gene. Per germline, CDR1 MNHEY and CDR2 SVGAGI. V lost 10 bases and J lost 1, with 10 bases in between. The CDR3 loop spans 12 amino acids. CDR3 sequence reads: CATRLGNTEAFF. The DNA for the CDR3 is TGTGCCACCCGGCTGGGGAACACTGAAGCTTTCTTT.

The CDR3 DNA reads TGTGCCAGCAGAAGCGACAGGGAGGAAAAACTGTTTTTT. Protein: CASRSDREEKLFF. The chain links TRBV28 to TRBJ1-4, with TRBD1 matching 7 bases. Germline V gene data show CDR1 as MDHEN and CDR2 as SYDVKM. V trimming: 6 bases; J trimming: 8 bases; junction bases outside the gene matches: 6. The CDR3 extends over 13 amino acids.

CDR3 amino acids: CASTVAGGYEQFF. Written as DNA, the CDR3 is TGTGCCAGCACCGTAGCGGGAGGCTATGAGCAGTTCTTC. The chain has TRBV14 and TRBJ2-1; 10 bases match TRBD2. The CDR3 consists of 13 residues. Germline assignment: CDR1 SGHDN and CDR2 FVKESK. Trimming took 7 bases from V and 8 from J; bases not matched to a gene: 5.

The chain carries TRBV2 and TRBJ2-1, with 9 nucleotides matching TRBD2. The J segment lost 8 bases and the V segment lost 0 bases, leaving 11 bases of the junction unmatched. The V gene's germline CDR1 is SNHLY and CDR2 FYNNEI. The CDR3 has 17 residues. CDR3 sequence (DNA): TGTGCCAGCAGTGAAGCGGAGATAGCGGGAGCGAGGGATGAGCAGTTCTTC. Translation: CASSEAEIAGARDEQFF.